A selection of T cell receptor beta chains follows, all from one sample in a study of cytomegalovirus exposure and HLA in healthy donors. Clones were read by immunoSEQ multiplex PCR, and TCRdb kept only the in-frame ones, dropping some. The sample includes some 150,000 clones, approximately 80% of them seen just once. The specimen was PBMCs. These receptors were taken from a female donor in good health and CMV-seropositive. CDR3s leave out the opening cysteine and the closing phenylalanine or tryptophan.

TRBV5-1,TRBJ2-5,ASTRQGADQETQY
TRBV19,TRBJ2-5,ASSRVGDNQETQY
TRBV6-1,TRBJ2-3,ASRATNTDTQY
TRBV19,TRBJ2-5,ASSRGQGAGETQY
TRBV10-3,TRBJ2-3,ATTGPVTDTQY
TRBV7-9,TRBJ1-4,SSSLSGEKLF
TRBV7-6,TRBJ1-6,ASSLPNSPLH
TRBV28,TRBJ1-4,ASRWTGGDEKLF
TRBV30,TRBJ1-1,AWLTGGTEAF
TRBV21-1,TRBJ2-2,ASSKTDELVGTGELF
TRBV7-9,TRBJ2-1,ASSPGQGRDEQF
TRBV9,TRBJ2-1,ASSVDSGSYNEQF
TRBV7-9,TRBJ2-5,ASSDRIRGETQY
TRBV5-4,TRBJ2-7,ASSLGGGGADEQY
TRBV30,TRBJ1-2,AWSAPGGSNYGYT
TRBV25-1,TRBJ2-7,ASSGRQGYEQY
TRBV5-1,TRBJ2-7,ASSLAVTSGRVYEQY
TRBV5-1,TRBJ1-2,ASSLQSGYGGGYT
TRBV6-5,TRBJ2-1,ASSYSAGNYNEQF
TRBV6-4,TRBJ2-1,ASSDTSGSFYEQF
TRBV6-1,TRBJ1-2,ASSDSNYGYT
TRBV6-6,TRBJ1-1,ASSDRDWDNTEAF
TRBV10-3,TRBJ1-1,ATRGLGTEAF
TRBV5-6,TRBJ2-7,ASTPYRRSGREQY
TRBV5-1,TRBJ1-3,ASKTSPQGVASGNTIY
TRBV7-2,TRBJ2-3,ASSSRLASTDTQY
TRBV5-4,TRBJ2-2,ASSLGGRVDYGELF
TRBV30,TRBJ2-3,AWSVMGSGVTDTQY
TRBV10-3,TRBJ2-2,AISAGLAGGTGTGELF
TRBV6-4,TRBJ2-1,ASRPEEGAYNEQF
TRBV6-5,TRBJ2-7,ASRTLADPSYEQY
TRBV7-3,TRBJ2-7,ASSLKGGRDEQY
TRBV6-6,TRBJ2-2,ATSQGANTGELF
TRBV7-3,TRBJ2-7,ASSPDPGGEQY
TRBV7-7,TRBJ2-5,ASSPLTGTETQY
TRBV25-1,TRBJ1-6,ASSDEGDSPLH
TRBV5-4,TRBJ2-3,ASSLMGSANTDTQY
TRBV28,TRBJ1-5,ASSFRKGSSRNQPQH
TRBV5-1,TRBJ2-3,ASRLVLAGSTDTQY
TRBV7-9,TRBJ2-1,ASSLKITAGSRNEQF
TRBV7-2,TRBJ1-4,ASSPGRWEKLF
TRBV30,TRBJ1-2,ARTEGAAYGYT
TRBV5-1,TRBJ2-7,ASSQGVEYEQY
TRBV11-2,TRBJ2-1,ASSLNPSGIDNEQF
TRBV19,TRBJ1-3,ASSKPGLSSGNTIY
TRBV28,TRBJ2-1,ASISPRTASSYNEQF
TRBV4-1,TRBJ1-2,ASSQDAREGDGYT
TRBV5-4,TRBJ2-1,ASSSPPGGRNEQF
TRBV11-2,TRBJ1-1,ASSLGKQGKFAEAF
TRBV7-9,TRBJ2-5,ASIPSQGLETQY